This T cell receptor (beta chain) is drawn from a study of Ad26.COV2.S vaccination and SARS-CoV-2 variants. Looking at the study overall: Among those in the COV1001 Ad26.COV2.S trial arm was the donor.

The repertoire was sequenced with immunoSEQ multiplex PCR; TCRdb's copy has only in-frame clones and lacks some. Of 300,000 to 400,000 clones listed, roughly 91% were seen once; the top ten hold roughly 3.1%. As for treatment: about 20 received Ad26.COV2.S at low or high dose, single or two shots; several received placebo; per-sample allocation not given. Sampling was performed 63 days after the first vaccine or placebo injection. At a Boston site, the person donating was an adult of 18-55 years. Expression of Wuhan-strain SARS-CoV-2 spike came from the Ad26 vector that formed the vaccine. Germline CDR1 reads KGHSH; CDR2 reads LQKENI. V was cut by 0 bases and J by 6 bases, with 14 bases left in between. This CDR3 has 15 amino acids.

Sample: peripheral blood, taken in a trial of Ad26.COV2.S vaccine versus placebo. The V and J genes are TRBV18 and TRBJ1-2; perhaps TRBD1 as D (5 bases). The sequence came from a person aged 18 to 59 who received the Ad26.COV2.S COVID-19 vaccine or a placebo. Here the CDR3 reads CASSPPLWDGDGYTF. CDR3 nucleotide sequence: TGTGCCAGCTCACCACCGTTATGGGACGGCGATGGCTACACCTTC.